Each of the 15 T cell receptor delta chains below was sequenced from the same sample in a study of gamma-delta T cells after stem cell transplantation. TCRdb called clones anew from the RT-PCR reads with CATT. Its listing shows approximately 15 delta-chain clones. Material for sequencing was gamma-delta T cells. The receptors shown here come from a human donor. It is not recorded whose cells these are; they may come from a transplant donor.

In regard to this clone: This delta chain is an unintended read in a library built for gamma chains; its size means little. This chain links TRDV2 with TRDJ3; TRDD3 is a possible D gene (5 bases). The CDR3 is 18 amino acids. V was clipped by 0 bases and J by 0 bases, with 11 bases between them. CDR1 is GEAIGNYY, CDR2 EKD, per germline. CDR3 sequence reads: CACDTRGVSSWDTRQMFF. The CDR3, as DNA: TGTGCCTGTGACACCAGGGGGGTTAGCTCCTGGGACACCCGACAGATGTTTTTC.

Comments on this clone: In a library made to pick up gamma chains, this delta chain is a stray read with a size that means little. V is TRDV2 and J is TRDJ1, with 13 bases fitting TRDD3. Germline CDR1 reads GEAIGNYY; CDR2 reads EKD. V lost 1 base, J lost 2 bases, and 12 bases stayed unmatched. This CDR3 contains 19 residues. CDR3: CACDTGTGGYVSSTDKLIF. CDR3 bases: TGTGCCTGTGACACGGGTACTGGGGGATACGTCTCTTCGACCGATAAACTCATCTTT.

A remark on this clone: The junction departs from the called germline gene at one end, perhaps through a read error. As an off-target read in a library built for gamma chains, this delta chain has a frequency of little significance. This chain links TRDV2 with TRDJ1; D not certain. CDR3 size: 17 residues. In germline, CDR1 is GEAIGNYY, CDR2 EKD. CDR3 amino acids: CACDTVANRTVFAKLIF. The DNA for the CDR3 is TGTGCCTGTGACACCGTGGCCAACAGGACGGTTTTTGCTAAACTCATCTTC.

To note about this clone: Because the library targeted gamma chains, this delta chain is an off-target read whose size means little. The chain employs TRDV2 and TRDJ1, with 10 bases identical to TRDD3. The CDR3 has 20 residues. Germline lookup yields CDR1 GEAIGNYY and CDR2 EKD. The ends lost 0 bases at V and 3 bases at J; junction bases unmatched: 18. The CDR3, as DNA: TGTGCCTGTGACACCGTAGCTAGGGGGAAGGGGGGATACGCTGCCGATAAACTCATCTTT. Encoded protein: CACDTVARGKGGYAADKLIF.

A note on this clone: The junction departs from germline at one end; a sequencing error may be responsible. A library prepared for gamma chains yielded this delta chain as an off-target read; its size is of little meaning. The CDR3 nucleotides read TGTGCCTGTGACACCGGAGAGGGGCGCCGAGCGAAGTACACCGGTAAACTCATCTTT. It translates to CACDTGEGRRAKYTGKLIF. This chain uses TRDV2 with TRDJ1; the D is unclear. The CDR3 loop spans 19 amino acids. In germline, CDR1 is GEAIGNYY, CDR2 EKD.

As for this clone: For a library built for gamma chains, this delta chain is a stray read; little rests on its size. The chain recombines TRDV2 with TRDJ1; 7 bases align to TRDD3. Germline CDR1 reads GEAIGNYY; CDR2 reads EKD. The J segment lost 3 bases and the V segment lost 4 bases, leaving 7 bases of the junction unmatched. This CDR3 contains 14 residues. Here the CDR3 DNA reads TGTGCCTGTGAGGAGCTGGGGGCCGCCGATAAACTCATCTTT. Translated, it gives CACEELGAADKLIF.

Turning to this clone: This delta chain is an unintended read in a library built for gamma chains; its size means little. V is TRDV2 and J is TRDJ1; 9 bases line up with TRDD3. Germline CDR1 is GEAIGNYY and CDR2 is EKD. The CDR3 loop spans 16 amino acids. Trimming took 3 bases from V and 4 from J; bases not matched to a gene: 11. Here the CDR3 DNA reads TGTGCCTGTGACGCCCGGGGGGATACTCGGAGCGATAAACTCATCTTT. It codes for CACDARGDTRSDKLIF.

For this clone: Since it is a stray read in a library aimed at gamma chains, this delta chain has a size that is not meaningful. V and J are TRDV2 and TRDJ1, with 9 bases matching TRDD3. The CDR3 consists of 19 residues. V trimming: 2 bases; J trimming: 2 bases; junction bases outside the gene matches: 17. The V gene's germline CDR1 is GEAIGNYY and CDR2 EKD. The DNA for the CDR3 is TGTGCCTGTGACAGGGTACGCTCGGGGATACGCAGCGTAACCGATAAACTCATCTTT. Translating gives CACDRVRSGIRSVTDKLIF.

In regard to this clone: This delta chain was picked up by a library intended for gamma chains and is off target, so its count carries little meaning. The V call is TRDV1, the J call TRDJ1; D may be TRDD3 (6 bases). The CDR3 is 21 residues long. Trimming cost V 3 bases and J 0 bases, with 29 bases left between them. CDR1 is TSWWSYY, CDR2 QGS, per germline. The chain's CDR3 is CALGDPRAPEPGGPYTDKLIF. As DNA, the CDR3 is TGTGCTCTTGGGGACCCGAGGGCTCCGGAGCCAGGGGGACCATACACCGATAAACTCATCTTT.

With respect to this clone: A library prepared for gamma chains yielded this delta chain as an off-target read; its size is of little meaning. The gene calls are TRDV1 and TRDJ2; either TRDD1, TRDD2 or TRDD3 may fit D (6 bases each). Trimming stripped 5 bases from V and 2 bases from J, with 36 bases between. Looked up from germline, CDR1 is TSWWSYY and CDR2 is QGS. The CDR3 runs to 23 residues. The CDR3, as DNA: TGTGCTCTTGGGAAGGGGATCCTACTGAAATACGGGGGGAGACTGGACTTGACAGCACAACTCTTCTTT. Translation gives CALGKGILLKYGGRLDLTAQLFF.

Concerning this clone: The library was prepared for gamma chains; this delta chain is a stray read, so its frequency means little. The chain couples TRDV2 to TRDJ3; 8 bases agree with TRDD3. The length of the CDR3 is 19 residues. Germline V lookup: CDR1 GEAIGNYY, CDR2 EKD. After removal of 0 bases from V and 0 bases from J, the junction contained 6 bases not matched to a gene. CDR3 sequence: CACDTRRGDSSWDTRQMFF. The CDR3 DNA reads TGTGCCTGTGACACCAGAAGGGGGGATAGCTCCTGGGACACCCGACAGATGTTTTTC.

With respect to this clone: The library was designed around gamma chains, so this delta chain is a stray read whose abundance carries little weight. The rearrangement links TRDV2 to TRDJ1; D is unresolved. Trimming removed 0 bases from V and 0 bases from J, with 22 bases in between. Germline V CDR1 and CDR2: GEAIGNYY, EKD. The CDR3 has 19 amino acids. CDR3 residues: CACDTGEGRRAKYTDKLIF. CDR3 sequence (DNA): TGTGCCTGTGACACCGGAGAGGGGCGCCGAGCGAAGTACACCGATAAACTCATCTTT.

A word on this clone: This delta chain is off target for a library built for gamma chains, so its abundance means little. The chain employs TRDV2 and TRDJ1; possibly TRDD3 for D (6 bases). Germline V lookup: CDR1 GEAIGNYY, CDR2 EKD. The V and J ends lost 0 bases and 6 bases respectively, with 31 bases between them. This CDR3 region has 20 residues. CDR3 in DNA: TGTGCCTGTGACACCGGGACGATGGGGGCCCCGCAAACTGAAGCGCATAAACTCATCTTT. Its protein product is CACDTGTMGAPQTEAHKLIF.

In regard to this clone: This delta chain is a stray read from a library made for gamma chains; its abundance is not meaningful. J is TRDJ1 and V is TRDV3; either TRDD2 or TRDD3 may fit D (6 bases each). Germline loops: CDR1 TVYSNPD, CDR2 GDNSRS (reference sequence). There are 14 residues in the CDR3. The V and J ends lost 5 bases and 5 bases respectively, with 21 bases between them. CDR3 protein: CALSSYDLGDKLIF. The CDR3 region has the DNA TGTGCCCTCTCCTCCTACGACCTGGGGGATAAACTCATCTTT.

With respect to this clone: This delta chain is an off-target read within a library intended for gamma chains, so its frequency means little. The CDR3 here is CACDTGATGTEGAKLIF. The CDR3 nucleotides are TGTGCCTGTGACACCGGGGCCACTGGGACGGAGGGGGCTAAACTCATCTTT. J is TRDJ1 and V is TRDV2, with D maybe TRDD3 (6 bases). The germline V gene has CDR1 GEAIGNYY and CDR2 EKD. This CDR3 has 17 residues. V dropped 0 bases and J dropped 7 bases, with 23 bases sitting between them.